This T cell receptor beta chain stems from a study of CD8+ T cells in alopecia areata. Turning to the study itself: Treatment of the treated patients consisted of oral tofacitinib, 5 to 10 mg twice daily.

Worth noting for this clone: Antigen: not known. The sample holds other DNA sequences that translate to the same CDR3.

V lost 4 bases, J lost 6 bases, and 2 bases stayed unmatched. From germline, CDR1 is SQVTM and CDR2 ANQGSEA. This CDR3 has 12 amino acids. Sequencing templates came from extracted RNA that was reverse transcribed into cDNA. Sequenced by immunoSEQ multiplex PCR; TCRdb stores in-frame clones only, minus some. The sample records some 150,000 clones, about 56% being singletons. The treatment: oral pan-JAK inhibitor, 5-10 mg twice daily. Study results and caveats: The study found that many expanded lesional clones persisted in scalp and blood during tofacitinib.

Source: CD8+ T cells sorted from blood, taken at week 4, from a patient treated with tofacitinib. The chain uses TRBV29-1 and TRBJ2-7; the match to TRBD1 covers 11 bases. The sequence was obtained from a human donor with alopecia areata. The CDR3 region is CSVGTGGGEQYF. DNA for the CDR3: TGCAGCGTTGGGACAGGGGGCGGCGAGCAGTACTTC.